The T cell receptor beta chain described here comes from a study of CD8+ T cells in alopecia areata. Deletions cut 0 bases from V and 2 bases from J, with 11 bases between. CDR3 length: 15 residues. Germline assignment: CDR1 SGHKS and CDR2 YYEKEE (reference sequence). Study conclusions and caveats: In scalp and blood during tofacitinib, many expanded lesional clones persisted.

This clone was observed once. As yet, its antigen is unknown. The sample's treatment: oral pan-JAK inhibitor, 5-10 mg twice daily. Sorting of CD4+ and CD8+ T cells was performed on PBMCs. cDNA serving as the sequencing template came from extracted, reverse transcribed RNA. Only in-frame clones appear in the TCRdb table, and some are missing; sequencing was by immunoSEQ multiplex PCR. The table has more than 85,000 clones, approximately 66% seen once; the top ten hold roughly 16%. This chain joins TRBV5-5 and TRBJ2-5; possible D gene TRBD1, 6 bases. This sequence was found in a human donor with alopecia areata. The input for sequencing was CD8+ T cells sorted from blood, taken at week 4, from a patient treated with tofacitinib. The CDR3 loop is CASSLAITGQETQYF. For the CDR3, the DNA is TGTGCCAGCAGCTTGGCCATCACAGGGCAAGAGACCCAGTACTTC. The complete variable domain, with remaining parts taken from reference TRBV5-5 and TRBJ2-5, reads DAGVTQSPTHLIKTRGQQVTLRCSPISGHKSVSWYQQVLGQGPQFIFQYYEKEERGRGNFPDRFSARQFPNYSSELNVNALLLGDSALYLCASSLAITGQETQYFGPGTRLLVL.